Included here is one T cell receptor (beta chain) sequence, with context. Its antigen remains unknown. This entry belongs to a study of response to subunit inactivated influenza vaccine. The CDR3 is made up of 14 amino acids. Trimming removed 7 bases from V and 9 bases from J, with 19 bases in between. The V gene's germline CDR1 is LNHDA and CDR2 SQIVND (reference sequence). TCRdb passed the RT-PCR reads through MiXCR, listing each CDR3 protein once. The table shows more than 550,000 distinct CDR3 sequences, with 10% to 15% occurring only once. Regarding the study as a whole: Authors suggested few new T cells are recruited by each seasonal influenza vaccination.

The sequencing here drew on PBMCs from blood, taken on the day of vaccination. This TCR derives from a man aged 45-60 years who received an inactivated influenza vaccine. The V call is TRBV19, the J call TRBJ2-4, with D possibly TRBD1 on 5 matching bases. The DNA of the CDR3 is TGTGCCAGTACCCAAATAGGGGATCGAGGCATTCAGTACTTC. This sequence encodes CASTQIGDRGIQYF.